This T cell receptor (beta chain) came from a study of cytotoxic CD8 clonotypes in ibrutinib-treated CLL. Study-level information: Patients attained about 25 partial and 2 complete responses; at median around 5.5 years, roughly 15 remained remitted while around 12 progressed.

This CDR3 contains 11 residues. Germline V gene data show CDR1 as SQVTM and CDR2 as ANQGSEA. The V gene lost 7 bases and the J gene lost 6 bases, with 12 bases spanning the gap. A 1 in 200,000 to 1 in 1 million T cell depth was the sequencing target. Clones were sequenced by immunoSEQ multiplex PCR, and TCRdb holds only the in-frame ones, with some missing. The data contain 150,000 to 200,000 clones, approximately 90% of them singletons. Of note for this clone: Its antigen is unknown.

Study-wide results and limits: Baseline clonality, higher than in age-matched healthy donors, tracked circulating CD8+ T-cell counts. Progressing patients had sampling times that differed from those of sustained-remission patients.

The clonotype originates from a human donor with chronic lymphocytic leukemia. Sequencing used PBMCs, obtained at disease progression, from a patient treated with ibrutinib. The rearrangement links TRBV29-1 to TRBJ1-2; D is uncertain. The CDR3 bases are TGCAGCGCAGAAGGGAGTAATGGCTACACCTTC. This translates into CSAEGSNGYTF. The full variable domain, completed using reference TRBV29-1 and TRBJ1-2, is SAVISQKPSRDICQRGTSLTIQCQVDSQVTMMFWYRQQPGQSLTLIATANQGSEATYESGFVIDKFPISRPNLTFSTLTVSNMSPEDSSIYLCSAEGSNGYTFGSGTRLTVV.